This T cell receptor beta chain was retrieved from a study of a mutant IDH1 vaccine in newly diagnosed glioma. Study context: With temozolomide cycles, or 4-6 weeks after radiotherapy alone, vaccination was started. Sex distribution of treated patients was around 62% male and roughly 38% female; mean age was 40.4 years. Most patients had received both radiotherapy and temozolomide, the prior options being radiotherapy, temozolomide, or both.

A note on this clone: Antigen specificity is unknown.

Specified time point: week 5, during vaccination. With topical imiquimod, each dose of the vaccine consisted of 300 ug of mutant IDH1 20-mer peptide. V was clipped by 3 bases and J by 7 bases; unmatched bases: 0. The CDR3 is 12 residues long. The germline V gene has CDR1 SNHLY and CDR2 FYNNEI. Data came from immunoSEQ multiplex PCR; TCRdb stores just in-frame clones and leaves some out. The table has some 29,000 clones, around 87% seen once. The sequence was obtained from a middle-aged woman with glioma. Some clones in this sample may be carry-over from other donors' samples. The chain combines TRBV2 with TRBJ1-1, with TRBD1 identical over 9 bases. Sequencing was performed on peripheral blood mononuclear cells (PBMCs), taken from a glioma patient whose treatment included an IDH1 peptide vaccine. CDR3 sequence reads: CASSEDRGEAFF. The CDR3 DNA is TGTGCCAGCAGTGAGGACAGGGGTGAAGCTTTCTTT.